What follows is one T cell receptor beta chain and its context. Germline V gene lookup returns CDR1 MNHEY and CDR2 SVGAGI. V lost 8 bases and J 6 bases, leaving 9 bases between the germline ends. This CDR3 spans 11 amino acids. These data are taken from a study of blood T cell repertoires in COVID-19. About the research overall: The study drew acute and convalescent COVID-19 samples from the United States, Italy and Spain. Sources were T cells, B-cell-depleted T cells, or PBMCs; the material itself was cDNA or gDNA.

Sequenced by immunoSEQ multiplex PCR; TCRdb stores in-frame clones only, minus some. Of roughly 440,000 clones listed, 70% to 90% are singletons. The sample was peripheral blood. V gene TRBV6-5 combines with J gene TRBJ2-3, with a possible D match to TRBD1 (6 bases). This TCR was recovered from a woman in her fifties or sixties with COVID-19, enrolled during active disease. The CDR3 region is CASWGPDTQYF. CDR3 in DNA: TGTGCCAGCTGGGGGCCCGATACGCAGTATTTT.